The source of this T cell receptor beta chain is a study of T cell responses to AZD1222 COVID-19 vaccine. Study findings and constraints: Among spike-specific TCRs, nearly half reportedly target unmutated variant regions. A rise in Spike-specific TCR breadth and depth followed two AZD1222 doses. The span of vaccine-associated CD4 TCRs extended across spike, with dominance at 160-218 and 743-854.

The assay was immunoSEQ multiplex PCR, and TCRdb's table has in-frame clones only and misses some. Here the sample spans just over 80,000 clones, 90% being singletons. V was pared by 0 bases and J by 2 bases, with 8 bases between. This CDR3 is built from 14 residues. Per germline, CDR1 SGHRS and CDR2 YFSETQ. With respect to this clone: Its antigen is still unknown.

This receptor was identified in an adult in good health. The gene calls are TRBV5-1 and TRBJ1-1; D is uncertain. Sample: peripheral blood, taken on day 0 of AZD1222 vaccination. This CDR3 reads CASSLDFTNTEAFF. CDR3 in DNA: TGCGCCAGCAGCTTGGATTTTACCAACACTGAAGCTTTCTTT.